Each of the 2 T cell receptor beta chains below was sequenced from the same sample in a study of vaccination effects on CD4 cells after COVID-19 (dated by TCRdb to between 2021 and 2024). The library was generated by the immunoSEQ multiplex PCR assay. TCRdb re-hosts the immuneACCESS table, in-frame sequences only. Its copies lack some clones; in the studies checked, an unresolved V gene accounts for under half of them, and the cause for the rest is not known. This sample has 26,000 or so clones in its table, and about four fifths of those were observed once. The top ten constitute 15% to 20% of the sample. No antigen has been assigned to these receptors. In the ViraFEST assay, PBMC were stimulated with viral peptide pools, and TCR sequencing was then used to find antigen-specific CD4+ T cell clonotypes based on their expansion. After more than 9 days of culture, CD4+ T cells were isolated with the EasySep CD4+ T cell isolation kit. Convalescent patients had PCR-confirmed SARS-CoV-2 infection between March and December 2020, before Alpha, Beta and Delta variants emerged in the United States.

This sample comprised CD4+ T cells from PBMCs cultured with HCoV-NL63 spike peptides, obtained before COVID-19 vaccination. The meaning of the sample's cell subset or site label: HCoV-NL63 spike overlapping peptide pool stimulation. The source of these receptors is a human donor who had a prior SARS-CoV-2 infection.

This chain uses TRBV5-1 with TRBJ2-1; D remains ambiguous. With 2 bases removed from V and 4 bases from J, the gap between germline ends came to 4 bases. This CDR3 comprises 12 residues. CDR1 is SGHRS, CDR2 YFSETQ, per germline. Written as DNA, the CDR3 is TGCGCCAGCAGCTTCGGGTACAATGAGCAGTTCTTC. It specifies CASSFGYNEQFF.

The V and J genes are TRBV5-4 and TRBJ2-1; maybe TRBD2 (6 bases). Germline V CDR1 and CDR2: SGHNT, YYREEE (reference sequence). Trimming left V 1 base short and J 0 bases short, with 11 bases between. The CDR3 loop spans 16 amino acids. The CDR3 loop reads CASSLRDSDSYNEQFF. CDR3 DNA: TGTGCCAGCAGCTTGAGGGACTCCGACTCCTACAATGAGCAGTTCTTC.